The entry below gives a single T cell receptor beta chain sequence along with its context. This clonotype appeared many times. Its binding antigen is unknown. The input lacks base qualities; no much larger clone sits a single base away. The data are from a study of regulatory T cells in long-lasting Graves disease (dated by TCRdb to 2020 to 2022). At the level of the whole study: Antithyroid drugs had been taken for less than 3 months by newly diagnosed Graves' disease patients. This study used TCR sequencing and RNA sequencing of peripheral blood to compare persistent Graves' disease patients against newly diagnosed Graves' disease patients. The study was conducted in China and was registered as a clinical trial. TCR sequencing covered roughly 13 persistent and roughly 20 newly diagnosed Graves' disease patients, 33 samples in total. Summary of the overall study and its limitations: The small sample size was acknowledged by the authors as a limitation that may reduce accuracy. Peripheral blood alone was examined, since thyroid tissue, which constituted the primary lesion, could not be accessed. TRBV28, TRBJ1-2 and TRBJ2-5 were preferentially used in persistent disease, while TRBV20-1 and TRBJ2-1 were favored in newly diagnosed disease. Sequencing and analysis were limited to the TCR beta chain. Persistent patients shared more public clonotypes among themselves (around 2,500) than newly diagnosed patients did (roughly 910). Lower TCR Shannon entropy and fewer highly expanded clones were observed in persistent Graves' disease patients than in newly diagnosed patients, which suggested clonal expansion.

The library was generated by multiplex PCR. The reads were generated on an Illumina HiSeq 4000. TCR beta libraries were built with iRepertoire HTBI primers and Arm-PCR amplification of CDR3 regions. Before sequencing, the PCR products underwent gel purification. The authors processed their data as follows. Across samples, roughly 60 TRBV and 15 or so TRBJ segments were identified and used for gene usage analysis of CDR3 amino acid clonotypes. COPE and FqMerger were used to merge filtered high-quality paired reads into contigs. Contigs were aligned with BLAST to IMGT TRBV, TRBD and TRBJ reference genes, and CDR3 was defined per IMGT. Any clonotype with a frequency above 0.1% was classified as a highly expanded clone. Shannon entropy was used to measure repertoire diversity, and the Gini coefficient was used to measure V-J evenness. Clonotypes shared by more than one individual were considered public. The public reads were quality trimmed at Q25 with fastp and then assembled into clones with MiXCR by TCRdb, keeping productive beta chains. Each CDR3 protein appears once, grouped with its most common genes and DNA. It is TCRdb's table, rather than the study itself, that gives the V and J calls and clone size. The sample table holds approximately 400,000 distinct CDR3 sequences, of which 15% were seen once. Of the sample, around 7.6% falls within the top ten clones.

Trimming costs V 4 bases and J 0 bases, and their ends lie 14 bases apart. CDR1 SGDLS and CDR2 YYNGEE were looked up in the germline V gene. There are 16 amino acids in the CDR3, from cysteine to phenylalanine inclusive. Only CDR3 DNA remains: 48 bases, in frame from the first base. What the time point label conveys for this sample: newly diagnosed GD, antithyroid drugs for less than 3 months. RNA was extracted from PBMCs in TRIzol for both TCR sequencing and RNA sequencing. The diagnosis of Graves' disease was made according to American Thyroid Association guidelines. Recruitment of patients was carried out at an endocrinology department in Xi'an, China. Each patient gave approximately 10 milliliters of peripheral blood, collected in an EDTA anticoagulant tube. PBMCs were isolated by Ficoll Paque Plus density gradient separation without further T cell sorting. An Agilent 2100 Bioanalyzer and agarose gel were used to check RNA quality, and a NanoDrop 2000 was used to measure RNA concentration.

These data were also reused for a study on T cells in Graves' hyperthyroidism and ophthalmopathy. The second study's authors report: Stable Graves' hyperthyroidism was defined as no progression to ophthalmopathy during 18 months of follow-up. Hyperthyroidism patients were aged 18 to 65 years and newly diagnosed, with disease duration of less than 2 months. Exclusion was applied to patients with uncontrolled infections, other autoimmune diseases, pregnancy or lactation. Diagnoses were established on the basis of clinical symptoms, serum thyroxine and TRAb, thyroid ultrasound, and orbital computed tomography. The first round of RT-PCR for the TCR CDR3 was performed with the HTBI primer set and the Qiagen OneStep RT-PCR kit. Blood samples also contained most of the expanded thyroid clonotypes (frequency above 0.001), which suggests that blood repertoires may reflect thyroid immune responses. A model built on a 13 V-J signature distinguished ophthalmopathy from stable hyperthyroidism, reaching roughly 88% sensitivity and 81% to 83% specificity in cross-validation and 80%/75% in testing. During validation, the model predicted progression to ophthalmopathy a median of roughly six months ahead of onset, with more than 60% sensitivity and almost 75% specificity. A discovery cohort of about 95 patients, 43 with Graves' ophthalmopathy and approximately 55 with stable Graves' hyperthyroidism, was used to find distinguishing TCR V-J signatures. Prospective prediction of ophthalmopathy was tested in an independent validation cohort of 18 to 20 hyperthyroidism patients and 17 patients who later progressed to ophthalmopathy. The 95 to 100 discovery patients were divided at random into training and test sets in a 7:3 ratio. The study also compared thyroid tissue and blood T-cell repertoires from a handful of Graves' hyperthyroidism patients. Once sampling was done, hyperthyroidism patients were given methimazole at a starting dose of 30 mg daily, whereas ophthalmopathy patients were given high-dose intravenous methylprednisolone. Libraries were constructed in a second round of multiplex PCR, after which size selection and purification were performed. Libraries were sequenced paired-end with 100 bp reads on an Illumina HiSeq2000. SOAPnuke was used to process the raw data, with reads discarded if the reads contained adapters or uncalled bases, had a mean Phred below 15, or lacked an exact constant-primer or identifier match. High-quality paired reads were merged using COPE v1.2.5, and each unique nucleotide sequence was defined as a clonotype. Clonotypes were aligned to IMGT TRBV, TRBD and TRBJ reference segments using MiTCR v1.1. The analysis was restricted to V-J combinations with a frequency above 0.0001, which together covered around 99% of the repertoires. The TCS score was defined as F50 (clonal expansion) divided by E x V (chaos), with BLOSUM62-based TCRdist calculated between CDR3 peptides within each V-J. Welch's t-statistics and random forest reduced just over 500 V-J features to 13, which were used in a naive Bayes classifier (R e1071). No statistical method was used to fix the sample size in advance, and group allocation was not hidden from the investigators. According to the paper, TCR Vbeta CDR3 sequencing was carried out on over 130 peripheral blood samples, which came from 40 to 45 ophthalmopathy, around 75 hyperthyroidism and approximately 17 progressor patients.

In this chain, TRBV9 is recombined with TRBJ2-1; the D gene may be TRBD1 or TRBD2, since each aligns over 5 bases. This specimen was peripheral blood mononuclear cells (PBMCs), taken at new diagnosis, from a patient treated with antithyroid drugs. This receptor was identified in a woman aged 40 to 49 with Graves disease. Donor details come from another sample of the same person, matched by shared clones. The CDR3 protein is CASSLKGSASYNEQFF. The DNA sequence is as follows: TGTGCCAGCAGCCTAAAGGGGAGCGCCTCCTACAATGAGCAGTTCTTC.